This T cell receptor (beta chain) was sequenced in a study of blood T cell repertoires in COVID-19. As for the study in general: Sites across the United States, Italy and Spain contributed samples from acute and convalescent COVID-19.

How the authors handled the data: Amplifying reference gene primers gave estimates of nucleated cell counts. Data came from immunoSEQ multiplex PCR; TCRdb stores just in-frame clones and leaves some out. D and trimming were read from the DNA, whereas the V and J calls and clone size are those reported in that table. The sample lists 45,000 to 50,000 clones, 70% to 90% occurring once. Germline V lookup: CDR1 SGHRS, CDR2 YFSETQ. Trimming cost V 1 base and J 2 bases; bases outside gene matches: 7. The CDR3 extends over 16 amino acids. Seattle cases were enrolled at active infection and followed longitudinally.

The clonotype originates from a woman older than 75 with COVID-19, enrolled during active disease. Specimen: peripheral blood. The chain links TRBV5-1 to TRBJ2-7; TRBD1 matches 9 bases. The CDR3 region has the DNA TGCGCCAGCAGCTTGCTGCCCGGGACAGGGCCCTACGAGCAGTACTTC. The encoded protein is CASSLLPGTGPYEQYF.